Below, 24 T cell receptor beta chains from the same sample are listed, as sequenced in a study of radiation and T cells in renal cell carcinoma. Profiled with immunoSEQ multiplex PCR; TCRdb holds only in-frame clones, not every one. The sample carries about 170,000 clones, about 88% recorded once. The time point: blood 4 weeks post-SBRT, at nephrectomy. The sample's treatment: 15 Gy SBRT to primary tumor, nephrectomy 4 weeks later. The sequencing here drew on blood, taken from a patient whose treatment included radiotherapy and nephrectomy. Receptor source: a woman aged 45-65 years with renal cell carcinoma.

J is TRBJ1-4 and V is TRBV29-1; D is ambiguous. The CDR3 length is 13 residues. Per the germline V gene, CDR1 is SQVTM and CDR2 is ANQGSEA. Between the trimmed V and J ends, which lost 6 bases and 6 bases, there was a span of 14 bases. Here the CDR3 DNA reads TGCAGCGTCGACGTAGGAGTGGATGAAAAACTGTTTTTT. Translation: CSVDVGVDEKLFF.

V usage is TRBV4-1 and J usage is TRBJ2-2; D uncertain. V lost 1 base and J lost 2, with 11 bases in between. This CDR3 is built from 16 residues. CDR1 and CDR2 (germline): MGHRA, YSYEKL. The CDR3 region has the DNA TGCGCCAGCAGCCAAGGGTATCCGGCTAACACCGGGGAGCTGTTTTTT. Protein product: CASSQGYPANTGELFF.

This chain links TRBV10-1 with TRBJ2-7; D is perhaps TRBD2 (6 bases). The ends were cut back, 6 bases at V and 4 bases at J, with 19 bases in the middle. The CDR3 spans 15 residues. Germline lookup yields CDR1 WNHNN and CDR2 SYGVQD (reference sequence). The CDR3, as DNA: TGCGCCAGCAGCCCGGCTGGCGGGGCTTCATACGAGCAGTACTTC. Translating gives CASSPAGGASYEQYF.

The rearrangement joins TRBV7-2 to TRBJ2-1; 15 positions match TRBD2. V lost 4 bases and J lost 9; bases outside the gene matches: 13. Germline assignment: CDR1 SGHTA and CDR2 FQGNSA. The CDR3 runs 18 residues. CDR3 sequence (DNA): TGTGCCAGCAGCTATAGAGCGGGACTAGCGGGGGGCCGGGGTGAGCAGTTCTTC. It yields the protein CASSYRAGLAGGRGEQFF.

The rearrangement joins TRBV7-2 to TRBJ1-3; D gene ambiguous. V gave up 2 bases and J gave up 2 bases, with 10 bases separating them. This CDR3 spans 15 amino acids. Germline V gene sequence: CDR1 SGHTA, CDR2 FQGNSA. DNA for the CDR3: TGTGCCAGCAGCTTATCCGACGGAGCTGGAAACACCATATATTTT. Encoded protein: CASSLSDGAGNTIYF. The full variable domain, in which reference TRBV7-2 and TRBJ1-3 provide the parts outside the CDR3, is GAGVSQSPSNKVTEKGKDVELRCDPISGHTALYWYRQSLGQGLEFLIYFQGNSAPDKSGLPSDRFSAERTGGSVSTLTIQRTQQEDSAVYLCASSLSDGAGNTIYFGEGSWLTVV.

V is TRBV19 and J is TRBJ1-2; TRBD1 is a possible D gene (5 bases). Germline CDR1 LNHDA, CDR2 SQIVND (reference sequence). CDR3 length: 13 amino acids. V was cut by 8 bases and J by 5 bases, with 15 bases left in between. CDR3 coding DNA: TGTGCCAGTCGGGACGGACCTTTTTATGGCTACACCTTC. Translated, it gives CASRDGPFYGYTF.

In this sample, this clone turned up once. Other DNA sequences in the same sample also yield this CDR3. The chain carries TRBV29-1 and TRBJ1-6; 10 bases are shared with TRBD1. This CDR3 comprises 15 residues. The V gene end was trimmed by 4 bases and the J gene end by 7 bases; junction bases not matched to a gene: 7. Germline V gives CDR1 SQVTM, CDR2 ANQGSEA. This CDR3 reads CSVVVGQGTNSPLHF. DNA for the CDR3: TGCAGCGTTGTAGTGGGACAGGGGACGAATTCACCCCTCCACTTT.

J is TRBJ1-2 and V is TRBV15, with 10 positions matching TRBD1. Germline V gene sequence: CDR1 LNHNV, CDR2 YYDKDF (reference sequence). Trimming took 2 bases from V and 2 from J; bases not matched to a gene: 8. The CDR3 length is 17 residues. This CDR3 reads CATSRKSGTGANYGYTF. The CDR3 DNA is TGTGCCACCAGCAGAAAAAGTGGGACAGGGGCAAACTATGGCTACACCTTC.

CDR3: CASSLDGAYGYTF. The CDR3 DNA follows: TGCGCCAGCAGCTTGGATGGGGCATATGGCTACACCTTC. V gene TRBV5-1 combines with J gene TRBJ1-2, with D maybe TRBD1 (5 bases). The CDR3 has 13 amino acids. The germline V and J ends were trimmed by 0 bases and 5 bases, with 8 bases remaining between them. Germline V gene data show CDR1 as SGHRS and CDR2 as YFSETQ.

The chain joins TRBV30 to TRBJ1-2, with TRBD1 as a possible D gene (6 bases). With 5 bases removed from V and 3 bases from J, the gap between germline ends came to 13 bases. The CDR3 is 13 amino acids. Germline V gene sequence: CDR1 GTSNPN, CDR2 SVGIG (reference sequence). This CDR3 reads CAWDYRADYGYTF. The CDR3 nucleotides are TGTGCCTGGGACTACAGGGCTGACTATGGCTACACCTTC. Using reference TRBV30 and TRBJ1-2 for the parts outside the CDR3, the full variable domain is SQTIHQWPATLVQPVGSPLSLECTVEGTSNPNLYWYRQAAGRGLQLLFYSVGIGQISSEVPQNLSASRPQDRQFILSSKKLLLSDSGFYLCAWDYRADYGYTFGSGTRLTVV.

V usage is TRBV15 and J usage is TRBJ1-5; a possible D gene is TRBD1 (6 bases). Trimming stripped 5 bases from V and 4 bases from J, with 9 bases between. This CDR3 comprises 13 residues. The germline gives CDR1 LNHNV, CDR2 YYDKDF (reference sequence). CDR3 protein: CATSPRGNQPQHF. CDR3 coding DNA: TGTGCCACCAGCCCCAGGGGAAATCAGCCCCAGCATTTT.

The V call is TRBV6-1, the J call TRBJ2-7; D is uncertain. Germline-derived CDR1 and CDR2 are MNHNS and SASEGT. The CDR3 length is 14 residues. V was trimmed by 6 bases and J by 1 base, leaving 13 bases between them. The DNA of the CDR3 is TGTGCCAGCAGCCGACTGACTGGATCCTACGAGCAGTACTTC. It translates to CASSRLTGSYEQYF.

The V call is TRBV2, the J call TRBJ1-5; a weak D match, TRBD1 (5 bases). CDR3 length: 15 residues. CDR1 and CDR2 (germline): SNHLY, FYNNEI. Trimming pared 4 bases from V and 1 base from J, leaving 11 bases between. The CDR3 DNA is TGTGCCAGCAGTGGGGGCGCGAACAGCAATCAGCCCCAGCATTTT. Protein product: CASSGGANSNQPQHF.

This sequence joins TRBV9 and TRBJ2-5, with TRBD1 as a possible D gene (5 bases). The germline V and J ends were trimmed by 0 bases and 4 bases, with 10 bases remaining between them. This CDR3 spans 14 amino acids. Germline CDR1 and CDR2: SGDLS and YYNGEE. For the CDR3, the DNA is TGTGCCAGCAGCGTAGGTGCAGGGATAGAGACCCAGTACTTC. It encodes CASSVGAGIETQYF.

The V call is TRBV29-1, the J call TRBJ1-2; maybe TRBD1 (6 bases). CDR1 is SQVTM, CDR2 ANQGSEA, per germline. The CDR3 has 15 amino acids. The V gene lost 1 base and the J gene lost 8 bases, with 20 bases spanning the gap. CDR3 bases: TGCAGCGTTGAAGGTTACGGGACAAAAGATAAGGGCTACACCTTC. Translating gives CSVEGYGTKDKGYTF. The complete variable domain, with remaining parts taken from reference TRBV29-1 and TRBJ1-2, reads SAVISQKPSRDICQRGTSLTIQCQVDSQVTMMFWYRQQPGQSLTLIATANQGSEATYESGFVIDKFPISRPNLTFSTLTVSNMSPEDSSIYLCSVEGYGTKDKGYTFGSGTRLTVV.

This sequence joins TRBV5-1 and TRBJ2-3; D is ambiguous. The V gene's germline CDR1 is SGHRS and CDR2 YFSETQ. V lost 4 bases and J lost 3, with 6 bases in between. The CDR3 spans 12 residues. This CDR3 reads CASSPYTDTQYF. The CDR3 DNA reads as TGCGCCAGCAGCCCATATACAGATACGCAGTATTTT.

The chain joins TRBV2 to TRBJ2-1; D unresolved. Germline CDR1 SNHLY, CDR2 FYNNEI. The CDR3 extends over 11 amino acids. The ends were cut back, 8 bases at V and 2 bases at J, with 4 bases in the middle. As DNA, the CDR3 is TGTGCCAGCTCCCCCTACAATGAGCAGTTCTTC. It codes for CASSPYNEQFF.

V and J are TRBV19 and TRBJ1-2; D ambiguous. The V and J ends lost 1 base and 7 bases respectively, with 7 bases between them. The CDR3 is 12 residues long. The germline V gene encodes CDR1 LNHDA and CDR2 SQIVND (reference sequence). The CDR3 DNA is TGTGCCAGTAGTATAGCTGGGATTGGCTACACCTTC. Protein product: CASSIAGIGYTF.

The chain combines TRBV6-6 with TRBJ1-6; the match to TRBD1 covers 7 bases. With V trimmed by 7 bases and J by 2 bases, 5 bases remained unmatched. Germline assignment: CDR1 MNHNY and CDR2 SVGAGI (reference sequence). This CDR3 comprises 15 residues. CDR3 DNA: TGTGCCAGCATGATAGACAGGGCCTATAATTCACCCCTCCACTTT. Its translation is CASMIDRAYNSPLHF.

This rearrangement joins TRBV6-6 to TRBJ1-2; D may be TRBD1 (5 bases). The V gene's germline CDR1 is MNHNY and CDR2 SVGAGI (reference sequence). Trimming pared 7 bases from V and 4 bases from J, leaving 10 bases between. CDR3 length: 12 residues. The CDR3 sequence: CASNQGLYGYTF. The CDR3, as DNA: TGTGCCAGCAATCAGGGACTCTATGGCTACACCTTC.

V gene TRBV7-9 combines with J gene TRBJ2-4; possible D gene TRBD1, 5 bases. The ends were cut back, 5 bases at V and 8 bases at J, with 13 bases in the middle. Germline V CDR1 and CDR2: SEHNR, FQNEAQ (reference sequence). The CDR3 consists of 13 residues. The CDR3 region is CASSLTRAYIQYF. As DNA, the CDR3 is TGTGCCAGCAGCCTAACCAGGGCATACATTCAGTACTTC.

This clone was picked up one time. The V and J genes are TRBV9 and TRBJ2-5, with D tentatively TRBD2 (6 bases). The V end lost 2 bases, the J end lost 1 base, and 9 bases lay between the germline ends. CDR1 and CDR2 (germline): SGDLS, YYNGEE. CDR3 length: 14 residues. CDR3 residues: CASSVDYLQETQYF. In nucleotides, the CDR3 is TGTGCCAGCAGCGTGGACTATCTCCAAGAGACCCAGTACTTC.

The rearrangement joins TRBV19 to TRBJ1-5, with unresolved D. CDR3 length: 15 amino acids. CDR1 is LNHDA and CDR2 is SQIVND in the germline V gene (reference sequence). V lost 3 bases and J 0 bases, leaving 9 bases between the germline ends. The CDR3 DNA sequence: TGTGCCAGTAGTATTACCGGGTATAGCAATCAGCCCCAGCATTTT. Amino acids: CASSITGYSNQPQHF.

The gene calls are TRBV5-1 and TRBJ1-3; D is unresolved. V was cut by 2 bases and J by 0 bases, with 9 bases left in between. The CDR3 has 15 residues. From germline, CDR1 is SGHRS and CDR2 YFSETQ. The CDR3 loop reads CASSLPRSSGNTIYF. DNA for the CDR3: TGCGCCAGCAGCTTACCTCGCAGCTCTGGAAACACCATATATTTT.